The 18 T cell receptor beta chains below all came from one sample that was sequenced in a study of T-cell memory formation after mild COVID-19. TCRdb re-derived calls from the 5' RACE reads in MiXCR, one entry per CDR3 protein. The repertoire consists of about 290,000 distinct CDR3 sequences, with approximately 15% occurring once and the leading ten covering approximately 23%. Sequenced input: PBMCs or a T cell subset sorted from them (not recorded which). The receptors originated from a young man who had mild COVID-19 (a few samples of this study predate the infection). Cell type and time point are not known.

This sequence joins TRBV7-3 and TRBJ2-2, with D tentatively TRBD1 or TRBD2 (5 bases each). V lost 5 bases and J 6 bases, leaving 16 bases between the germline ends. The CDR3 has 15 amino acids. Germline CDR1 reads SGHTA; CDR2 reads FQGTGA. CDR3 bases: TGTGCCAGCAGCGATCGCTGGGGGAGTCCCGGGGAGCTGTTTTTT. The encoded protein is CASSDRWGSPGELFF.

The gene calls are TRBV10-3 and TRBJ2-7; weak D call: TRBD1 (6 bases). V was shortened by 4 bases and J by 0 bases, with 7 bases between the two germline ends. The CDR3 totals 13 residues. Per the germline V gene, CDR1 is ENHRY and CDR2 is SYGVKD. The CDR3 loop is CAISARGSYEQYV. The DNA for the CDR3 is TGTGCCATCAGTGCCAGGGGCTCCTACGAGCAGTACGTC.

The J gene is TRBJ1-5, the V gene TRBV5-1; D possibly corresponds to TRBD1 (5 bases). Looked up from germline, CDR1 is SGHRS and CDR2 is YFSETQ. This CDR3 has 13 residues. With 4 bases removed from V and 8 bases from J, the gap between germline ends came to 13 bases. The CDR3 loop is CASSEGTDEPQHF. CDR3 coding DNA: TGCGCCAGCAGCGAGGGGACGGATGAGCCCCAGCATTTT.

The J gene is TRBJ2-2, the V gene TRBV4-1; D is perhaps TRBD1 (5 bases). Germline V lookup: CDR1 MGHRA, CDR2 YSYEKL. V shed 3 bases and J shed 3 bases, with 11 bases lying between them. The CDR3 is 15 amino acids. CDR3 sequence (DNA): TGCGCCAGCAGCCAGGTGACAGATGACACCGGGGAGCTGTTTTTT. Encoded protein: CASSQVTDDTGELFF.

This clonotype was seen more than once but under ten times. The rearrangement joins TRBV7-9 to TRBJ2-6, with 10 bases fitting TRBD1. Germline V CDR1 and CDR2: SEHNR, FQNEAQ (reference sequence). After removal of 3 bases from V and 2 bases from J, the junction contained 4 bases not matched to a gene. The CDR3 is 17 amino acids. The CDR3 DNA sequence: TGTGCCAGCAGCTTCTTAGGGACAGGGGCTGGGGCCAACGTCCTGACTTTC. Translation: CASSFLGTGAGANVLTF.

The V call is TRBV12-3 or TRBV12-4, the J call TRBJ2-3, with 7 bases matching TRBD2. The CDR3 consists of 15 residues. V shed 1 base and J 4 bases; nucleotides not matched to a gene: 5. The CDR3: CASSLGGGVPDTQYF. The DNA for the CDR3 is TGTGCCAGCAGTTTAGGTGGGGGGGTTCCAGATACGCAGTATTTT.

In DNA form, the CDR3 reads TGTGCCAGTATGGGTGGGATGGGAGATACGCAGTATTTT. Its translation: CASMGGMGDTQYF. The chain uses TRBV19 and TRBJ2-3; D gene uncertain. The CDR3 runs 13 residues. CDR1 is LNHDA, CDR2 SQIVND, per germline (reference sequence). Trimming cost V 7 bases and J 5 bases, with 13 bases left between them.

This clonotype showed up just a few times. The V gene is TRBV5-8, the J gene TRBJ2-2; 7 bases map to TRBD2. V lost 2 bases and J lost 6; bases outside the gene matches: 7. This CDR3 has 15 amino acids. Germline CDR1 reads SGHTS; CDR2 reads YDEGEE. This CDR3 is CASSFRGESAGELFF. The CDR3 DNA follows: TGTGCCAGCAGCTTTCGGGGGGAAAGCGCCGGGGAGCTGTTTTTT.

The count of this clonotype is one. V gene TRBV9 combines with J gene TRBJ1-4; 8 positions match TRBD1. Germline CDR1 and CDR2: SGDLS and YYNGEE. The CDR3 runs 14 residues. Trimming removed 4 bases from V and 7 bases from J; junction bases left unmatched: 6. CDR3 in amino acids: CASSPRTGFEKLFF. The CDR3 region has the DNA TGTGCCAGCAGCCCACGGACAGGGTTTGAAAAACTGTTTTTT.

In this sample, this clonotype turned up many times. The chain couples TRBV5-1 to TRBJ2-7; D call uncertain. Trimming stripped 4 bases from V and 5 bases from J, with 19 bases between. The CDR3 consists of 15 residues. Germline assignment: CDR1 SGHRS and CDR2 YFSETQ. CDR3 DNA sequence: TGCGCCAGCAGCCCGTACGGCAGAGGTCAGGACGAGCAGTACGTC. It translates to CASSPYGRGQDEQYV.

The chain couples TRBV5-8 to TRBJ2-7; no firm D call. The V end was cut by 0 bases, the J end by 3 bases, with 7 bases between. CDR3 length: 13 residues. The germline gives CDR1 SGHTS, CDR2 YDEGEE. This CDR3 is CASSLGRDYEQYV. CDR3 nucleotides: TGTGCCAGCAGCTTGGGACGTGACTACGAGCAGTACGTC.

This clonotype turned up a few times. The V gene is TRBV7-2, the J gene TRBJ1-2; D call uncertain. The CDR3 is 13 residues long. The V and J ends lost 2 bases and 4 bases respectively, with 8 bases between them. Germline V gene lookup returns CDR1 SGHTA and CDR2 FQGNSA. The CDR3 protein is CASSLNEGYGYTF. CDR3 in DNA: TGTGCCAGCAGCTTAAACGAGGGCTATGGCTACACCTTC.

This clonotype was detected only a few times. The rearrangement links TRBV11-1 to TRBJ2-3; TRBD1 agrees at 8 bases. The junction had 14 bases not matched to a gene; V was cut back by 5 bases and J by 1 base. The germline V gene has CDR1 SGHAT and CDR2 FQDESV (reference sequence). The CDR3 loop spans 18 amino acids. The CDR3 sequence: CASSHLATRGQGTDTQYF. CDR3 coding DNA: TGTGCCAGCAGCCACTTAGCCACCCGGGGACAGGGCACAGATACGCAGTATTTT. The full variable domain, completed using reference TRBV11-1 and TRBJ2-3, is EAEVAQSPRYKITEKSQAVAFWCDPISGHATLYWYRQILGQGPELLVQFQDESVVDDSQLPKDRFSAERLKGVDSTLKIQPAELGDSAMYLCASSHLATRGQGTDTQYFGPGTRLTVL.

This clonotype came up many times. The chain is built from TRBV6-4 and TRBJ2-1; D remains ambiguous. This CDR3 comprises 15 residues. The germline V and J ends were trimmed by 0 bases and 0 bases, with 6 bases remaining between them. The germline gives CDR1 MRHNA, CDR2 SNTAGT. In nucleotides, the CDR3 is TGTGCCAGCAGTGACTCAGGGCGCTCCTACAATGAGCAGTTCTTC. Protein: CASSDSGRSYNEQFF.

The sample holds a few counts of this clonotype. The genes are TRBV3-1 and TRBJ1-2, with no clear D. This CDR3 contains 13 residues. V lost 1 base and J 4 bases, leaving 7 bases between the germline ends. Germline V gene data show CDR1 as LGHDT and CDR2 as YNNKEL (reference sequence). The CDR3 sequence is CASSQGRAYGYTF. CDR3 DNA: TGTGCCAGCAGCCAAGGGCGGGCCTATGGCTACACCTTC.

In its sample, this clonotype was seen a few times. The chain recombines TRBV7-8 with TRBJ1-1; no firm D call. The CDR3 spans 13 residues. Germline-derived CDR1 and CDR2 are SGHVS and FQNEAQ. V was trimmed by 3 bases and J by 8 bases, leaving 13 bases between them. The CDR3 reads CASSFHQRPEAFF. The DNA for the CDR3 is TGTGCCAGCAGCTTCCACCAACGGCCCGAAGCTTTCTTT.

This clonotype was recorded a few times. The chain has TRBV9 and TRBJ1-2; D is undetermined. The germline CDR1 and CDR2 sequences are SGDLS and YYNGEE. The CDR3 length is 14 residues. V lost 6 bases, J lost 3 bases, and 15 bases lay in between. The CDR3 DNA is TGTGCCAGCACCATGGGGTTAGGGTACTATGGCTACACCTTC. As protein: CASTMGLGYYGYTF.

There are a few counts of this clonotype. This chain uses TRBV20-1 with TRBJ2-3; 8 bases map to TRBD1. Trimming removed 6 bases from V and 2 bases from J; junction bases left unmatched: 7. The CDR3 consists of 14 residues. Germline V gene sequence: CDR1 DFQATT, CDR2 SNEGSKA (reference sequence). This chain's CDR3 is CSAHGQGNTDTQYF. The CDR3 DNA sequence: TGCAGTGCCCACGGACAGGGAAACACAGATACGCAGTATTTT.